This T cell receptor (beta chain) stems from a study of blood T cell repertoires in COVID-19. Seattle's cohort entered during active infection and was followed longitudinally. The germline CDR1 and CDR2 sequences are SGDLS and YYNGEE. The CDR3 totals 17 residues. The V gene end was trimmed by 5 bases and the J gene end by 1 base; junction bases not matched to a gene: 3. The method was immunoSEQ multiplex PCR; TCRdb's version includes in-frame clones alone and lacks a portion of them. Of a few hundred thousand clones in the sample, about 91% were seen once. This receptor was taken from a person aged 18 to 29 with COVID-19, enrolled during active disease. V gene TRBV9 combines with J gene TRBJ2-2; 15 nucleotides agree with TRBD2. Sequencing was carried out using peripheral blood. The DNA of the CDR3 is TGTGCCAGCAGAGGGACTAGCGGGAGGCTGAACACCGGGGAGCTGTTTTTT. Translated: CASRGTSGRLNTGELFF.